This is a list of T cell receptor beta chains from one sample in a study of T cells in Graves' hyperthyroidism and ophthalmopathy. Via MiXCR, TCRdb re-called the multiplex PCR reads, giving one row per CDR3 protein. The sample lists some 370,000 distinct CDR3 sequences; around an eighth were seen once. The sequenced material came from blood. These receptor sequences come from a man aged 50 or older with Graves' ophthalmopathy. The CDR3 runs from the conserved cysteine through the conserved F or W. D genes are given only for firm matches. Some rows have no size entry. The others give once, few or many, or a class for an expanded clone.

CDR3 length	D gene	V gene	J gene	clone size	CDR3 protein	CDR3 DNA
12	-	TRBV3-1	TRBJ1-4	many	CASSRTNEKLFF	TGTGCCAGCAGCCGAACTAATGAAAAACTGTTTTTT
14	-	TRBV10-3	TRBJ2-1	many	CAAGLASSYNEQFF	TGTGCCGCGGGACTCGCGAGCTCCTACAATGAGCAGTTCTTC
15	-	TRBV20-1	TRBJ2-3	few	CSARDLRGGTDTQYF	TGCAGTGCTAGAGATCTTAGGGGAGGAACAGATACGCAGTATTTT
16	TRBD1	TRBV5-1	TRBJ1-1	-	CASSPLQGARSSEAFF	TGCGCCAGCAGCCCTCTACAGGGGGCAAGGAGCTCTGAAGCTTTCTTT
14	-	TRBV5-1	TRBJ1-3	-	CASSPQGFGNTIYF	TGCGCCAGCAGCCCCCAGGGATTTGGAAACACCATATATTTT
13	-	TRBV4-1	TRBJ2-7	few	CASSKSPSYEQYF	TGCGCCAGCAGCAAAAGTCCCTCTTACGAGCAGTACTTC
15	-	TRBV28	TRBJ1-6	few	CASSPLGSYNSPLHF	TGTGCCAGCAGCCCCTTAGGCTCCTATAATTCACCCCTCCACTTT
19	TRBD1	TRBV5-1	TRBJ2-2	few	CASSFFRQGANTNTGELFF	TGCGCCAGCAGCTTTTTCCGACAGGGGGCAAACACGAACACCGGGGAGCTGTTTTTT
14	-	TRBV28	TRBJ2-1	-	CASSFTPQLNEQFF	TGTGCCAGCAGTTTTACTCCCCAACTGAATGAGCAGTTCTTC
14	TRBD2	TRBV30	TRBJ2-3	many	CAWGTSGMVDTQYF	TGTGCCTGGGGGACTAGCGGGATGGTAGATACGCAGTATTTT
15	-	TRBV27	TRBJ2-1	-	CASSLRTNSYNEQFF	TGTGCCAGCAGTTTAAGGACTAATAGCTACAATGAGCAGTTCTTC
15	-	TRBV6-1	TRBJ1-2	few	CASSEGTAGVYGYTF	TGTGCCAGCAGTGAGGGGACCGCCGGGGTCTATGGCTACACCTTC
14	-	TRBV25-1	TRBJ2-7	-	CASSDSGAQYEQYF	TGTGCCAGCAGTGACTCAGGGGCGCAATACGAGCAGTACTTC
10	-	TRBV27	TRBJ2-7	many	CASGHYEQYF	TGTGCCAGCGGACACTACGAGCAGTACTTC
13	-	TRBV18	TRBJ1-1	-	CASSPGRDTEAFF	TGTGCCAGCTCACCAGGCAGGGACACTGAAGCTTTCTTT
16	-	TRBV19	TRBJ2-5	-	CASSIVGGGAGETQYF	TGTGCCAGTAGTATAGTCGGAGGGGGCGCAGGAGAGACCCAGTACTTC
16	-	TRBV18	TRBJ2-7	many	CASSPSNLQTTYEQYF	TGTGCCAGCTCACCATCGAATCTACAGACCACCTACGAGCAGTACTTC
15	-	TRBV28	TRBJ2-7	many	CASSFRASGDYEQYF	TGTGCCAGCAGTTTTAGGGCTTCAGGAGACTACGAGCAGTACTTC
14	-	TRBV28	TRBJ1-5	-	CASSLGRGGQPQHF	TGTGCCAGCAGTTTGGGCAGGGGTGGCCAGCCCCAGCATTTT
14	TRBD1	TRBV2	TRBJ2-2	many	CASWDRGDTGELFF	TGTGCCAGCTGGGACAGGGGTGACACCGGGGAGCTGTTTTTT